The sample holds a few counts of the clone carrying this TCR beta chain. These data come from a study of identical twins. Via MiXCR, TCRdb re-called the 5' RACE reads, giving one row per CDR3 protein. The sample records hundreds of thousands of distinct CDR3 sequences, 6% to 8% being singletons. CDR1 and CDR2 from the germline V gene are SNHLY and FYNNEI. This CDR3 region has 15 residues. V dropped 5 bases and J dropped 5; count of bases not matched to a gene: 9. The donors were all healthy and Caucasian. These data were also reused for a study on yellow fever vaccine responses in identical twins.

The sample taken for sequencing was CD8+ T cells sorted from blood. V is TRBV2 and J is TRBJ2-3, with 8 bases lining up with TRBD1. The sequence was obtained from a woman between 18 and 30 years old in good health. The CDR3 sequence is CASSRDRGEEDTQYF. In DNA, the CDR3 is TGTGCCAGCAGTCGCGACAGGGGAGAGGAAGATACGCAGTATTTT.